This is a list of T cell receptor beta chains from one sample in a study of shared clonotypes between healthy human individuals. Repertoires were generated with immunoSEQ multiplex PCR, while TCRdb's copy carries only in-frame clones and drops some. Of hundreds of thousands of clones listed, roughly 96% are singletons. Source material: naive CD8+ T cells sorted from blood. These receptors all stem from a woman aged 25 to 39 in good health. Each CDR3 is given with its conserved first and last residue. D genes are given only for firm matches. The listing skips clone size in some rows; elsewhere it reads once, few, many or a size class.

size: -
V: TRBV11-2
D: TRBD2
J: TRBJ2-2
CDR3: CASSSLAAQRSNTGELFF
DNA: TGTGCCAGCAGCTCACTAGCGGCCCAACGTTCGAACACCGGGGAGCTGTTTTTT

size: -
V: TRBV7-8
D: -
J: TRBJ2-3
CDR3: CASSLLGMGTDTQYF
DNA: TGTGCCAGCAGCTTACTTGGGATGGGCACAGATACGCAGTATTTT

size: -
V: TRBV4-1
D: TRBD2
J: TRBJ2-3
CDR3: CASSQETSGTSGMDTQYF
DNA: TGCGCCAGCAGCCAAGAAACGTCCGGGACTAGCGGGATGGATACGCAGTATTTT

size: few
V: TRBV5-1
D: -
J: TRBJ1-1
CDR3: CASSHVAENTEAFF
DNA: TGCGCCAGCAGCCATGTTGCTGAGAACACTGAAGCTTTCTTT

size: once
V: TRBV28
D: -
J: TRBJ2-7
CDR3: CASSRSYEQYF
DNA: TGTGCCAGCAGTCGATCCTACGAGCAGTACTTC

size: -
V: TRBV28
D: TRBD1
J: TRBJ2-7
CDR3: CASSLRDRLNEQYF
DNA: TGTGCCAGCAGTTTACGGGACAGGCTCAACGAGCAGTACTTC

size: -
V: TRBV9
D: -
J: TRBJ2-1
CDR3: CASSGGGTFYNEQFF
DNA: TGTGCCAGCAGCGGGGGCGGGACTTTTTACAATGAGCAGTTCTTC

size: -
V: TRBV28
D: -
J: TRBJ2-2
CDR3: CASSLEGGTGELFF
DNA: TGTGCCAGCAGTTTGGAGGGGGGCACCGGGGAGCTGTTTTTT

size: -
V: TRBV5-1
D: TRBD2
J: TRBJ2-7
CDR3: CASSRRLAGAEQYF
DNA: TGCGCCAGCAGCCGTCGACTAGCGGGAGCCGAGCAGTACTTC

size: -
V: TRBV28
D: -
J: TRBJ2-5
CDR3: CASRRQGQETQYF
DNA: TGTGCCAGCCGCCGGCAGGGACAAGAGACCCAGTACTTC

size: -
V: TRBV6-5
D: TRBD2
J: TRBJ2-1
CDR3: CASRGLEEQFF
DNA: TGTGCCAGCAGGGGACTAGAAGAGCAGTTCTTC

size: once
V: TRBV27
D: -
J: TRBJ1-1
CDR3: CASSFSGSAEAFF
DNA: TGTGCCAGCAGTTTCTCGGGTAGCGCTGAAGCTTTCTTT

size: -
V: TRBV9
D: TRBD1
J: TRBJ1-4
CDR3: CASSVGGQLNEKLFF
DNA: TGTGCCAGCAGCGTAGGGGGACAGCTTAATGAAAAACTGTTTTTT

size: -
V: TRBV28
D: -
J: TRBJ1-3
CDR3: CASRTGSSGNTIYF
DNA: TGTGCCAGCAGAACAGGAAGCTCTGGAAACACCATATATTTT

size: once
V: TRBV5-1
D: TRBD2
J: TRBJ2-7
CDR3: CASSPGGGYEQYF
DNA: TGCGCCAGCAGCCCGGGAGGAGGGTACGAGCAGTACTTC

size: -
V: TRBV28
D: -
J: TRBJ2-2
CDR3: CASSLLAGTNTGELFF
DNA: TGTGCCAGCAGTTTATTGGCAGGGACGAACACCGGGGAGCTGTTTTTT

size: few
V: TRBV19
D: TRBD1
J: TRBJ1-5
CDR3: CASSTDRGHSPQHF
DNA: TGTGCCAGTAGTACGGACAGGGGGCATTCGCCCCAGCATTTT

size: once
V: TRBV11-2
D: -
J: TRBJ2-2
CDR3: CASSDGGRVITGELFF
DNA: TGTGCCAGCAGCGACGGAGGAAGGGTGATCACCGGGGAGCTGTTTTTT

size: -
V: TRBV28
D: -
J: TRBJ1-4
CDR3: CASSLFVTGNEKLFF
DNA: TGTGCCAGCAGTTTATTTGTAACCGGTAACGAAAAACTGTTTTTT

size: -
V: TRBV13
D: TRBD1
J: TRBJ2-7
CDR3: CASSTTGTGFDEQYF
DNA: TGTGCCAGCAGCACAACCGGGACAGGGTTTGACGAGCAGTACTTC

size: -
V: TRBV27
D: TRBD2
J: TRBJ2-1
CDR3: CASSTGTSGGNEQFF
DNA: TGTGCCAGCAGTACCGGGACTAGCGGGGGTAATGAGCAGTTCTTC

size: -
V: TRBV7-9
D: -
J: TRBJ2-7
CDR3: CASSLGSYEQYF
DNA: TGTGCCAGCAGCTTAGGGAGCTACGAGCAGTACTTC

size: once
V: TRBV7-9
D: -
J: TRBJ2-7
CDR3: CASSLEVGTMYEQYF
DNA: TGTGCCAGCAGCTTAGAGGTCGGGACCATGTACGAGCAGTACTTC

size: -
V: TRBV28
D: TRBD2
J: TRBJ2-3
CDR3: CASSFVAGAADTQYF
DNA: TGTGCCAGCAGTTTTGTAGCGGGGGCTGCTGATACGCAGTATTTT

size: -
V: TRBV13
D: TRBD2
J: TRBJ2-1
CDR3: CASRTPGTSGSNEQFF
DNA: TGTGCCAGCAGGACCCCCGGGACTAGCGGGAGCAATGAGCAGTTCTTC

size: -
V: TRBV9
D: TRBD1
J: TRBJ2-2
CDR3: CASSVDGTGGKNTGELFF
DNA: TGTGCCAGCAGCGTAGACGGGACAGGGGGTAAGAACACCGGGGAGCTGTTTTTT

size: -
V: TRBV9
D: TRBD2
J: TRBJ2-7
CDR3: CASSPRITSDYEQYF
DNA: TGTGCCAGCAGCCCTCGGATTACTAGCGACTACGAGCAGTACTTC

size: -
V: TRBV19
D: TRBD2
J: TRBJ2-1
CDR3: CASDSEGGNEQFF
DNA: TGTGCCAGTGACTCCGAGGGAGGGAATGAGCAGTTCTTC

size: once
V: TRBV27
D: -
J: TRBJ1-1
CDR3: CASSFTGLNTEAFF
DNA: TGTGCCAGCAGTTTTACAGGACTGAACACTGAAGCTTTCTTT

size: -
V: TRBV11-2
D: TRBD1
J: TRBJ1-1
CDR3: CASSYTGAGAEAFF
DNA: TGTGCCAGCAGCTACACAGGGGCGGGGGCTGAAGCTTTCTTT

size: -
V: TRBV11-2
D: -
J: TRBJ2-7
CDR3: CASSLPGVREQYF
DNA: TGTGCCAGCAGCTTACCGGGAGTGCGGGAGCAGTACTTC

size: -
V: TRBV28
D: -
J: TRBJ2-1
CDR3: CASSFGGSYNEQFF
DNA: TGTGCCAGCAGTTTTGGGGGGTCCTACAATGAGCAGTTCTTC

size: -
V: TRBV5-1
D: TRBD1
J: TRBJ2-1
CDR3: CASRDPLTGGRNEQFF
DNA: TGCGCCAGCAGGGACCCTCTGACAGGGGGAAGAAATGAGCAGTTCTTC

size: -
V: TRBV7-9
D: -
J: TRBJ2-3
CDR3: CASSSRDSVIDTQYF
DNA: TGTGCCAGCAGCTCCCGGGATAGCGTTATAGATACGCAGTATTTT

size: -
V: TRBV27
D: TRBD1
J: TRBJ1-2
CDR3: CASSLFTGGGYTF
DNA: TGTGCCAGCAGCCTCTTCACAGGGGGTGGCTACACCTTC

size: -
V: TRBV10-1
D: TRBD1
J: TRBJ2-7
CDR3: CASSNSSGTGIYEQYF
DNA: TGCGCCAGCAGCAATTCCTCCGGGACAGGGATCTACGAGCAGTACTTC

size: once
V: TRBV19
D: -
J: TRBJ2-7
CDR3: CASSIAEGNAYEQYF
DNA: TGTGCCAGTAGTATAGCGGAGGGGAACGCCTACGAGCAGTACTTC